This T cell receptor beta chain was captured in a study of cytomegalovirus exposure and HLA in healthy donors (dated by TCRdb to the late 2010s). Turning to the overall study: According to an earlier analysis of a few hundred of the donors, about 179 million T cells yielded 117 million unique TCR beta sequences and approximately 300 Gb of sequence data. A later analysis re-analyzed previously published TCR beta repertoires from 600 to 850 donors and added high-resolution HLA genotyping to study TCR occurrence patterns. In the later analysis, no new phenotypic data were used to find candidate immune exposures; instead, reliance was placed on TCR beta sequences and their occurrence across donors. The study combined high-throughput TCR immunosequencing, statistical association of individual TCRs with disease status, and machine learning to predict cytomegalovirus infection status. Donor age, sex, ethnicity and CMV serostatus were compiled alongside the repertoire data. Genome-wide SNP genotypes for about 65% of the roughly 670 donors were used in a later genetic analysis, which treated that subset as a discovery cohort. The study used immunosequencing to profile the T cell repertoires of about 670 subjects and linked those repertoires to cytomegalovirus serostatus. Class I and class II HLA loci were covered by the typing at four-digit resolution. Every repertoire in the discovery cohort had been generated on one and the same sequencing platform. The number of typed donors differed by locus: roughly 629-630 for A, B, C, DRB1 and DQB1; 500 to 550 for DQA1; 606 for DPA1; and roughly 450 for DPB1. Along with the roughly 670-subject first cohort, a separate validation cohort of over a hundred different subjects was used. An early release covering roughly 580 HLA-typed donors comprised approximately 290 gigabases of sequencing data and 85 million or so unique TCR sequences. Four or five DR-DQ haplotypes were treated as single units for association and clustering because of strong linkage in the cohort. In an earlier analysis of around 540 of the donors, high-throughput TCR beta sequencing was used to judge whether each TCR beta V gene segment behaved as functional or pseudogenic. Of the 398 genotyped donors, over 80% were placed in the genetic ancestry cluster associated with self-reported Caucasian donors. The study was designed to test whether signatures of past pathogen exposure could be identified by cataloging public T cell receptors. Among some 410 genotyped donors of the cohort, an average of roughly 240,000 unique TCR beta nucleotide sequences were sequenced per donor, roughly a sixth of them non-productive.

What the work shows at the level of the full study, not this receptor alone: CMV serostatus was the only immune exposure information available for the cohort. A few of the identified cytomegalovirus-associated TCR beta chains were confirmed in vitro to be specific for cytomegalovirus antigens. In a later genetic analysis, fewer N-insertions in productive TCRs were reported among donors in an Asian-associated ancestry cluster than the approximately 670-donor mean. Some IMGT-functional V segments, including TRBV6-2 and TRBV6-3, could not be distinguished by the 87-base-pair reads and were therefore excluded. Because counts were too low, more than 15 rarely observed V segments, including chromosome 9 orphons, were excluded from the earlier analysis of several hundred of the donors. In a later analysis, HLA-associated TCR beta chains were found to be more clonally expanded and to have lower generation probabilities than equally common non-associated chains. A further reported finding was that TCR beta sequences accurately predicted the HLA-A and HLA-B alleles for most subjects in the first cohort. A later analysis associated 16,951 TCR beta sequences with specific HLA alleles at a false discovery rate of 0.05. A later analysis reported that several top co-occurrence clusters appeared linked to parvovirus B19, influenza, CMV and Epstein-Barr virus. Correlated functional status among segregating V segments might reflect linkage disequilibrium, but an unknown experimental factor could not be ruled out. The presence/absence analyses assumed that sequencing depth was roughly uniform across donors, and that assumption may not be true. Most CMV-associated TCR beta chains appeared to be HLA-restricted in a later analysis, and the HLA associations seemed to be driven largely by CMV exposure. A cluster of highly shared sequence variants was judged likely to represent a technical artifact of the sequencing pipeline. Strong co-occurrence of HLA alleles, especially DR and DQ, made assigning TCR associations to individual alleles difficult. The classifier was reported to diagnose cytomegalovirus status with high specificity and sensitivity in both the original cohort and the validation cohort. The study gave a list of 150 to 200 TCR beta chains associated with cytomegalovirus. An association between a missense DCLRE1C variant and V-gene and J-gene trimming of TCR beta chains was found in a later genetic analysis and replicated in an independent cohort. In an earlier analysis of more than 500 of the donors, most TCR beta V segments appeared in productive rearrangements about 90% or about 30% of the time, broadly matching IMGT annotations. HLA typing was unavailable for some donors at each locus, so association tests used only the typed subset. In this cohort, only TCR beta chains were sequenced, and detectable features were limited by the absence of alpha or paired-chain data. In a later analysis, the rate of TCR association differed among HLA loci, with DRB1 alleles having the most associated TCRs and HLA-C alleles having the fewest. Across donors, most TCR sequences were observed very rarely, whereas some public TCRs were present in many individuals. According to the authors, the approach could potentially be generalized to other disease states and immunological phenotypes.

The cysteine opens and the phenylalanine closes a CDR3 of 13 amino acids. The kept DNA is CDR3 alone, 39 bases in frame from the first base. The trim is 4 bases for V and 5 bases for J, with a gap of 9 bases between the germline ends. The germline V gene specifies SNHLY as CDR1 and FYNNEI as CDR2. Library construction relied on the immunoSEQ multiplex PCR assay. The multiplex PCR relied on a mix of 60 forward primers for TCR Vbeta segments and 13 reverse primers for TCR Jbeta segments. A multiplex PCR assay on genomic DNA amplified the CDR3 region of rearranged TCR beta genes. The amplified TCR beta libraries were sequenced on the Illumina HiSeq System as 87-base-pair reads. The authors' analysis ran thus. A later analysis counted 75 million to 100 million unique TCR beta chains across the 670 or so repertoires, and roughly 9.9 million of these chains were shared by at least two donors. To remove PCR and sequencing errors, raw reads were error-corrected and collapsed into unique sequences using a nearest-neighbor algorithm that merged closely related sequences. To assign V, D and J gene segments, CDR3 sequences were aligned to IMGT reference sequences. Each retained sequence needed at least a six-nucleotide match to both a V gene segment and a J gene segment. A rearrangement was called productive if the CDR3 had no stop codons and remained in frame with V and J, and every other rearrangement was called non-productive. CDR3 was defined according to IMGT convention as the region running from the second conserved V-encoded cysteine to the conserved J-encoded phenylalanine. The earlier analysis of 500 to 600 of the donors excluded sequences that lacked an unambiguous match to a single V gene segment. In an earlier analysis of some 590 of the donors, V segments were called functional above 56.7% productive rearrangements and were called segregating when the between-donor standard deviation exceeded 5%. A statistical classification framework was built to diagnose cytomegalovirus status from the catalog of TCR beta chain sequences. A later analysis assigned V and J genes by comparing TCR nucleotide sequences with IMGT/GENE-DB human TR gene sequences. The TCRdist pipeline was used in a later analysis to assign CDR3 sequences and most-parsimonious VDJ recombination scenarios. In a later analysis, each TCR beta chain was defined by its CDR3 amino acid sequence together with its V-gene family, and reads without a unique V-gene family were excluded. A later analysis removed over 500 highly shared, low-generation-probability nucleotide sequences to deal with suspected cross-contamination and a sequencing artifact. In a later analysis, a clonal expansion index for each public chain was calculated from normalized within-repertoire ranks of inferred template counts. In a later analysis, generation probabilities were computed with a VDJ recombination model fitted to out-of-frame rearrangements, and the resulting probabilities were checked against IGoR. Hypergeometric tests were used in a later analysis to score TCR-TCR, TCR-HLA and TCR-CMV co-occurrence, with a repertoire-size bias correction applied to the TCR pairs. A later analysis estimated false discovery rates by permuting HLA or CMV assignments 20 times. In a later analysis, co-occurring TCRs were grouped using DBSCAN, and TCRdist sequence similarity was added for clustering within HLA-allele-positive subsets. Repertoires with fewer than 30,000 or more than 120,000 public chains, plus five repertoires with anomalous nucleotide sharing, were excluded from co-occurrence clustering. The table was pulled from immuneACCESS by TCRdb, which kept in-frame rearrangements only. Such tables lose some clones; where checked, under half of the loss comes from unresolved V genes, and the rest has no known cause. Clone size and the V and J calls come from that table; the DNA yielded D and trimming. The sample table shows some 160,000 clones, and approximately 80% are seen once. The ten largest clones capture under 2.5% of the sample.

In total, roughly 670 healthy bone marrow donors made up the cohort. Cohort members were all nominally healthy when sampled, although unrecorded immune exposures were likely present. The donor tested CMV seropositive, placing the donor among the 250 to 350 seropositive members of the cohort. Every donor gave a peripheral blood sample, and the peripheral blood mononuclear cells from that sample were used for TCR beta sequencing. The Qiagen DNeasy Blood Extraction Kit was used to extract genomic DNA from the blood cell samples. In the case of this clone: Its antigen remains unidentified. Qualities for individual bases were not recorded, and no much larger clone is one base off.

Sequenced sample: PBMCs. The chain joins TRBV2 to TRBJ2-1; the best D guess is TRBD1, with 6 bases matching. This clonotype was obtained from a man in his fifties in good health and CMV-seropositive. The DNA is TGTGCCAGCAGTGGCAGGGGAAACAATGAGCAGTTCTTC. Its product reads: CASSGRGNNEQFF.